This entry features one TCR beta chain sequence. Its matching antigen is unknown. Germline V gives CDR1 SGDLS, CDR2 YYNGEE. The V and J ends lost 1 base and 1 base respectively, with 5 bases between them. This CDR3 has 13 amino acids. TCRdb re-called the reads through MiXCR, storing one row per CDR3 protein. The table lists hundreds of thousands of distinct CDR3 sequences, over 25% of them singletons, with around 12% in the top ten. These data are taken from a study of T cell repertoires in cytomegalovirus infection. Sequenced material: cultured CD8+ T cells from PBMCs, taken from culture after CMV antigen stimulation. The receptor comes from a human donor in good health (CMV status not recorded). Some clones in this sample may be carry-over from other donors' samples. The V and J genes are TRBV9 and TRBJ1-1; D uncertain. CDR3 sequence reads: CASSVKRNTEAFF. The CDR3 coding sequence is TGTGCCAGCAGCGTAAAAAGGAACACTGAAGCTTTCTTT.